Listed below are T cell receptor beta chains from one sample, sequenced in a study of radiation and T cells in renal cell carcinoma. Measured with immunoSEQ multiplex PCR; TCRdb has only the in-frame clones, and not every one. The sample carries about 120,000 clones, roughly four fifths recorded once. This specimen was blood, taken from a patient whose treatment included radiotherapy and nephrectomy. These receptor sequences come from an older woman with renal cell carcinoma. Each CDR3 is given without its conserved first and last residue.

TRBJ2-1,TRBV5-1,ASSLDRAGEGEQF
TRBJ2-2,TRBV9,ASSVISGGAENGELF
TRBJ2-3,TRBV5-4,ASSERGVSDTQY
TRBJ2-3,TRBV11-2,ASSTGTLASTDTQY
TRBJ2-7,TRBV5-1,ASSLPGPPYEQY
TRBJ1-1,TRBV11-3,ASSIGTLGEAF
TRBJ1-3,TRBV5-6,ASSSPGGSGNTIY
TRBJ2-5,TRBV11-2,ASSLEGETQY
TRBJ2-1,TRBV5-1,ASSVTSAHYNEQF
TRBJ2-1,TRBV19,ASSLTARGSYNEQF
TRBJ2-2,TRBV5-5,ASSFSGGANTGELF
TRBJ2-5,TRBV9,ASSASPSSGRETQY
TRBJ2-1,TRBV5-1,ASSDGLAGGASYNEQF
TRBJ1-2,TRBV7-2,ASSLQLGQGSNYGYT
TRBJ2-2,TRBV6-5,ASSYPVTGNTGELF
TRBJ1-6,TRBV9,ASSGPGSNSPLH
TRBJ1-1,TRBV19,ASTGGWGLGAF
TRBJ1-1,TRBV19,ASNAPGQTNTEAF
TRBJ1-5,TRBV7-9,ASSTGQGNQPQH
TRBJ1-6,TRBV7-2,ASSFSLGSPLH
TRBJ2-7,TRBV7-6,ASTPDYSYEQY
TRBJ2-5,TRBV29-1,SVGVSETQY
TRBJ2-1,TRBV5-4,ASISRALNEQF
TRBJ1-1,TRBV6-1,ASREGNTEAF
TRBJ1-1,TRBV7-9,ASSPRDQEAF
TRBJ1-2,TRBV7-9,ASSSGLQGYT
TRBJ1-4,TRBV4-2,ASGQGQGVNEKLF
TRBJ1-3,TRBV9,ASSVGAASSGNTIY
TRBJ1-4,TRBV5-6,ASSSPKWSEKLF
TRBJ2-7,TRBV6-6,ASSYPSGSTYEQY